This passage covers 16 T cell receptor beta chains from one sample sequenced in a study of radiotherapy plus CTLA-4 blockade in lung cancer. Produced via immunoSEQ multiplex PCR; TCRdb's table is partial and in-frame only. The sample contains 65,000 to 90,000 clones, around 87% of which appear only once. The sequences come from peripheral blood, collected from a patient treated with radiotherapy plus ipilimumab. These receptors all stem from a human donor with non-small cell lung cancer that progressed on radiotherapy plus ipilimumab.

The rearrangement links TRBV9 to TRBJ1-2; D is perhaps TRBD1 (5 bases). CDR1 and CDR2 (germline): SGDLS, YYNGEE. CDR3 size: 14 residues. V was clipped by 3 bases and J by 4 bases, with 13 bases between them. In DNA form, the CDR3 reads TGTGCCAGCAGCGCTCTCAGGGTGGCCTATGGCTACACCTTC. Amino acids: CASSALRVAYGYTF.

This chain connects TRBV6-5 to TRBJ1-1; D remains unclear. The germline V gene has CDR1 MNHEY and CDR2 SVGAGI. CDR3 length: 16 amino acids. Trimming took 0 bases from V and 1 from J, leaving 12 bases between them. CDR3 loop: CASSYSSMSGNTEAFF. CDR3 DNA: TGTGCCAGCAGTTACTCTTCGATGTCCGGGAACACTGAAGCTTTCTTT.

The chain is built from TRBV16 and TRBJ2-7; D possibly corresponds to TRBD2 (5 bases). Germline V gene data show CDR1 as KGHSY and CDR2 as FQNENV. This CDR3 has 13 amino acids. Trimming shortened V by 4 bases and J by 6 bases, and 13 bases separated the two germline ends. CDR3 DNA sequence: TGTGCCAGCAGCCTGGAGGAGAGGGTCGAGCAGTACTTC. Residues: CASSLEERVEQYF.

The V and J genes are TRBV5-1 and TRBJ2-1, with a possible D match to TRBD2 (6 bases). V was trimmed by 0 bases and J by 9 bases, leaving 19 bases between them. CDR3 length: 16 amino acids. The germline gives CDR1 SGHRS, CDR2 YFSETQ. The CDR3 nucleotides are TGCGCCAGCAGCTTGGTAGGGGTTGGCCCGGGGGTTGAGCAGTTCTTC. This sequence encodes CASSLVGVGPGVEQFF.

CDR3 residues: CASSSSDRTNTGELFF. For the CDR3, the DNA is TGTGCCAGCAGCTCTTCTGACAGGACGAACACCGGGGAGCTGTTTTTT. The V call is TRBV7-9, the J call TRBJ2-2; tentatively, D is TRBD1 (6 bases). CDR1 is SEHNR, CDR2 FQNEAQ, per germline (reference sequence). The CDR3 loop spans 16 amino acids. V lost 4 bases and J 0 bases, leaving 12 bases between the germline ends.

The chain couples TRBV6-6 to TRBJ2-7; 8 nucleotides align to TRBD1. The CDR3 contains 16 residues. Germline CDR1 is MNHNY and CDR2 is SVGAGI (reference sequence). The junction had 12 bases not matched to a gene; V was cut back by 6 bases and J by 2 bases. DNA of the CDR3: TGTGCCAGCAGAGCATCTGGACAGGGCCCCCCCTACGAGCAGTACTTC. Translated: CASRASGQGPPYEQYF.

Concerning this clone: The identical CDR3 is also encoded by other nucleotide sequences in the sample. DNA of the CDR3: TGTGCCAGCACCGTCCACAATGAGCAGTTCTTC. Translated, it gives CASTVHNEQFF. The V call is TRBV2, the J call TRBJ2-1; D gene ambiguous. With 7 bases removed from V and 5 bases from J, the gap between germline ends came to 6 bases. The V gene's germline CDR1 is SNHLY and CDR2 FYNNEI. The length of the CDR3 is 11 residues. Looking up the rest from reference TRBV2 and TRBJ2-1 gives the full variable domain: EPEVTQTPSHQVTQMGQEVILRCVPISNHLYFYWYRQILGQKVEFLVSFYNNEISEKSEIFDDQFSVERPDGSNFTLKIRSTKLEDSAMYFCASTVHNEQFFGPGTRLTVL.

The chain combines TRBV19 with TRBJ1-5; no firm D call. Trimming removed 3 bases from V and 3 bases from J, with 9 bases in between. This CDR3 has 14 amino acids. Germline values: CDR1 LNHDA, CDR2 SQIVND (reference sequence). The CDR3 DNA follows: TGTGCCAGTAGTATGTACGAAGCCAATCAGCCCCAGCATTTT. It specifies CASSMYEANQPQHF.

The V and J genes are TRBV14 and TRBJ2-5; 10 nucleotides align to TRBD2. V was pared by 2 bases and J by 4 bases, with 4 bases of the junction left unmatched. CDR3 size: 15 residues. Germline V gene sequence: CDR1 SGHDN, CDR2 FVKESK. CDR3 sequence: CASSQLAGVGETQYF. For the CDR3, the DNA is TGTGCCAGCAGCCAACTAGCGGGAGTGGGAGAGACCCAGTACTTC.

The chain is built from TRBV5-8 and TRBJ2-1; 9 bases fit TRBD2. The V gene's germline CDR1 is SGHTS and CDR2 YDEGEE. The CDR3 is 13 residues long. The junction had 3 bases not matched to a gene; V was cut back by 2 bases and J by 9 bases. The CDR3 loop reads CASSFLAGSEQFF. In nucleotides, the CDR3 is TGTGCCAGCAGCTTTCTAGCGGGAAGTGAGCAGTTCTTC. The complete variable domain, with remaining parts taken from reference TRBV5-8 and TRBJ2-1, reads EAGVTQSPTHLIKTRGQQATLRCSPISGHTSVYWYQQALGLGLQFLLWYDEGEERNRGNFPPRFSGRQFPNYSSELNVNALELEDSALYLCASSFLAGSEQFFGPGTRLTVL.

V and J are TRBV28 and TRBJ2-3, with TRBD2 as a possible D gene (6 bases). Germline-derived CDR1 and CDR2 are MDHEN and SYDVKM. The V gene lost 6 bases and the J gene lost 2 bases, with 18 bases spanning the gap. The CDR3 extends over 16 amino acids. The CDR3: CASRTQTSGATDTQYF. In DNA form, the CDR3 reads TGTGCCAGCAGGACACAAACTTCGGGAGCCACAGATACGCAGTATTTT.

CDR3 nucleotide sequence: TGTGCCAGCAGTTTAAGTCCTAAAAAAGAGACCCAGTACTTC. It yields the protein CASSLSPKKETQYF. The chain combines TRBV28 with TRBJ2-5; D gene unclear. This CDR3 contains 14 residues. The V gene lost 2 bases and the J gene lost 3 bases, with 10 bases spanning the gap. Germline V gene data show CDR1 as MDHEN and CDR2 as SYDVKM.

V is TRBV6-1 and J is TRBJ2-7, with 8 nucleotides matching TRBD2. The CDR3 runs to 15 residues. Germline V gives CDR1 MNHNS, CDR2 SASEGT. After removal of 4 bases from V and 2 bases from J, the junction contained 7 bases not matched to a gene. The CDR3 region is CASSATSGQTYEQYF. CDR3 nucleotides: TGTGCCAGCAGTGCAACTAGCGGTCAAACCTACGAGCAGTACTTC.

The chain is built from TRBV7-2 and TRBJ1-5; 8 bases line up with TRBD1. This CDR3 has 16 amino acids. J was trimmed by 5 bases and V by 0 bases; bases with no gene match: 6. CDR1 is SGHTA, CDR2 FQGNSA, per germline. The CDR3 region is CASSLAVGTGDQPQHF. CDR3 bases: TGTGCCAGCAGCTTAGCGGTGGGGACAGGCGATCAGCCCCAGCATTTT.

This chain uses TRBV18 with TRBJ1-1, with D hard to call. The CDR3 spans 13 residues. V lost 1 base and J lost 3, with 6 bases in between. In germline, CDR1 is KGHSH, CDR2 LQKENI. The CDR3 sequence is CASSPQGYTEAFF. CDR3 coding DNA: TGTGCCAGCTCACCACAGGGATACACTGAAGCTTTCTTT.

This chain connects TRBV5-1 to TRBJ2-7, with 9 bases identical to TRBD1. The CDR3 is made up of 15 amino acids. Trimming cost V 4 bases and J 5 bases; bases outside gene matches: 10. Per the germline V gene, CDR1 is SGHRS and CDR2 is YFSETQ. The CDR3 nucleotides are TGCGCCAGCAGCGTAGTAGGACAGGGGATCAACGAGCAGTACTTC. The encoded protein is CASSVVGQGINEQYF.